This TCR beta chain was recorded in a study of blood T cell repertoires in COVID-19. Study-level information: Sources were T cells, B-cell-depleted T cells, or PBMCs; the material itself was cDNA or gDNA.

Study processing details: It was from reference gene primer amplification that nucleated cell counts were estimated. Generated by immunoSEQ multiplex PCR, the TCRdb table keeps only in-frame clones and is missing some. Clonal size and the V and J genes are those of that table, whereas D and trimming came from the DNA. Counted here are about 200,000 clones, around 81% occurring once; the ten biggest clones make up 7.4%. CDR3 size: 14 residues. Trimming removed 1 base at V and 1 base at J, with 7 bases between. Looked up from germline, CDR1 is SGHTA and CDR2 is FQGNSA. The chain links TRBV7-2 to TRBJ1-2; D unclear. Sequencing was carried out using PBMCs or T cells enriched from blood (not recorded which). This TCR came from a woman between 40 and 50 years old with acute COVID-19. CDR3 DNA: TGTGCCAGCAGCTTAGGAGTCGGTAACTATGGCTACACCTTC. It translates to CASSLGVGNYGYTF.